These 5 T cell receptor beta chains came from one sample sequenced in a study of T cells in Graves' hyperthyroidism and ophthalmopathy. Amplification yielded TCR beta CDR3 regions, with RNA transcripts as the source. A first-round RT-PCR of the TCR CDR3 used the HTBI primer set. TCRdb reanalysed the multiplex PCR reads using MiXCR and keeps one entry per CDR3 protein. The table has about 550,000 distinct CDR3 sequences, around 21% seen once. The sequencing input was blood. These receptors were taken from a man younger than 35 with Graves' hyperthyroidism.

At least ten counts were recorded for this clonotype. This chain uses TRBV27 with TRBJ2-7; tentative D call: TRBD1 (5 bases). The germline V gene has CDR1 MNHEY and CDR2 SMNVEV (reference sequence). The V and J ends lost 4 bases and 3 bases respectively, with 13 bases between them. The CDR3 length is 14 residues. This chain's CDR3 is CASSSTDSLYEQYF. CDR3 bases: TGTGCCAGCAGTTCCACCGACAGTCTCTACGAGCAGTACTTC.

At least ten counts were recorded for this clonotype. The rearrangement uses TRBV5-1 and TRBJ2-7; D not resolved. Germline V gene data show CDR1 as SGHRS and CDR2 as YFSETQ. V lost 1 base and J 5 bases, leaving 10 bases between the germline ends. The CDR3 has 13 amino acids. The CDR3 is CASSLTRSDEQYF. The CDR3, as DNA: TGCGCCAGCAGCTTGACAAGGTCGGACGAGCAGTACTTC.

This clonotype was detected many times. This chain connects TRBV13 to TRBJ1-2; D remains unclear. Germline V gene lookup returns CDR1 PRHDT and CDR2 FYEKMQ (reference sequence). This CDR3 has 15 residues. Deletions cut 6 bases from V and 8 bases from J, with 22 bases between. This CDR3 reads CASRIWTDNQGGYTF. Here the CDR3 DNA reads TGTGCCAGCAGGATCTGGACTGATAACCAAGGAGGCTACACCTTC.

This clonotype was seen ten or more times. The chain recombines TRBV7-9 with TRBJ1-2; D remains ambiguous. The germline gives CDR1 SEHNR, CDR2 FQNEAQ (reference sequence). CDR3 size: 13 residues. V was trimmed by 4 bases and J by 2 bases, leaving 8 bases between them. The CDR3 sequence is CASSSDVNYGYTF. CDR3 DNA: TGTGCCAGCAGCTCGGATGTAAACTATGGCTACACCTTC.

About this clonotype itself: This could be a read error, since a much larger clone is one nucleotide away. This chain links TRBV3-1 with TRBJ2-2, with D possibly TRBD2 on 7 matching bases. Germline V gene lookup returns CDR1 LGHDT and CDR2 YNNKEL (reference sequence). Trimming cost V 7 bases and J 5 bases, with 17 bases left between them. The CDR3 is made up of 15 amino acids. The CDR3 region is CASIRGAARTGELFF. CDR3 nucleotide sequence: TGTGCCAGCATCCGGGGGGCTGCGAGGACCGGGGAGCTGTTTTTT.